This paragraph reports one T cell receptor (beta chain). The record originates from a study of blood T cell repertoires in COVID-19. V shed 4 bases and J shed 0 bases, with 12 bases lying between them. The germline CDR1 and CDR2 sequences are LGHDT and YNNKEL (reference sequence). This CDR3 has 15 residues. TCRdb's copy holds only in-frame clones and misses some; the assay was immunoSEQ multiplex PCR. This repertoire shows about 230,000 clones, approximately 90% found once; its top ten account for less than 20%. In terms of age and location, participants ranged from roughly 18 to 100 years and lived in about 25 US areas. Participant reports of clinical history set cohort assignment.

The sample consisted of PBMCs or T cells enriched from blood (not recorded which). The clonotype comes from a man between 18 and 35 years old who had recovered from COVID-19. The chain links TRBV3-1 (or the pseudogene TRBV3-2) to TRBJ1-1, with D unresolved. The CDR3 spells CASSPTETLNTEAFF. The CDR3 DNA reads TGTGCCAGCAGCCCCACCGAGACATTGAACACTGAAGCTTTCTTT.